The clone carrying this T cell receptor beta chain occurred a few times. A single record per CDR3 protein comes from TCRdb applying MiXCR to the 5' RACE reads. The sample has about 520,000 distinct CDR3 sequences; 20% to 25% are singletons. The CDR3 is made up of 15 amino acids. CDR1 and CDR2 (germline): SGHAT, FQNNGV. Trimming stripped 6 bases from V and 0 bases from J, with 13 bases between. The data were taken from a study of identical twins. Donors were all healthy Caucasians. The sample was also reused in another study, on T cells expressing NK-cell markers. As reported in that work: The authors sequenced eight donors, of whom seven were HCMV-seropositive and one was seronegative.

This chain uses TRBV11-2 with TRBJ2-3; no definite D call. The clonotype was recovered from a woman younger than 35 in good health. The sequencing sample was made of CD4+ T cells sorted from blood. CDR3: CASRPSNISTDTQYF. Written as DNA, the CDR3 is TGTGCCAGCAGACCCTCGAATATTAGCACAGATACGCAGTATTTT.